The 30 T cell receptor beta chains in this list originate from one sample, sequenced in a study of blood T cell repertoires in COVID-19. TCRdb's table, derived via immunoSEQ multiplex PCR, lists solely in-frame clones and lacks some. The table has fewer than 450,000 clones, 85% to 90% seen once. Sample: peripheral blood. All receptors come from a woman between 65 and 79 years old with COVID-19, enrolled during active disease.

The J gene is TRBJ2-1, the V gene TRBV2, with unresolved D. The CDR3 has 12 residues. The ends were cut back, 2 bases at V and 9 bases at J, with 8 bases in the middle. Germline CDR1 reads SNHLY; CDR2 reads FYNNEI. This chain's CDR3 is CASSERSGEQFF. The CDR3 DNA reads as TGTGCCAGCAGTGAAAGGAGTGGTGAGCAGTTCTTC.

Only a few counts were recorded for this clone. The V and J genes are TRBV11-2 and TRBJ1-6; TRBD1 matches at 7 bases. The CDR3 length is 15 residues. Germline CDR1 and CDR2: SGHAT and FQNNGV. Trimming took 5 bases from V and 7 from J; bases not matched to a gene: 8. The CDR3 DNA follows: TGTGCCAGCAGCCCAACCGGGACAGACAATTCACCCCTCCACTTT. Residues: CASSPTGTDNSPLHF.

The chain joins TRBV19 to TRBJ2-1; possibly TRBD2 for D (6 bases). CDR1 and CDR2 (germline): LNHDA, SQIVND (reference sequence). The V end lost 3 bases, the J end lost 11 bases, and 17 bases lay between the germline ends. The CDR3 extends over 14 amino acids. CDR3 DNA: TGTGCCAGTAGTATGGCGGGGTCCAACCCCAAGCAGTTCTTC. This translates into CASSMAGSNPKQFF.

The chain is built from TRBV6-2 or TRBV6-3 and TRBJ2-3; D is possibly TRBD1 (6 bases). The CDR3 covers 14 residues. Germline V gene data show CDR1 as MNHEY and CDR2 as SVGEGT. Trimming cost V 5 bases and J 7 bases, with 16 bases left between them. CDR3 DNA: TGTGCCAGCAGTGACCCATTCAGGGGAAATACGCAGTATTTT. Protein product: CASSDPFRGNTQYF.

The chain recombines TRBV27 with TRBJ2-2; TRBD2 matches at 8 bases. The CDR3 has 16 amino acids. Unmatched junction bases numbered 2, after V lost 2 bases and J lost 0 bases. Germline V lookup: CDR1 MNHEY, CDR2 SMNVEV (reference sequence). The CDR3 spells CASSLLSGANTGELFF. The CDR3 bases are TGTGCCAGCAGTTTACTTAGCGGGGCGAACACCGGGGAGCTGTTTTTT.

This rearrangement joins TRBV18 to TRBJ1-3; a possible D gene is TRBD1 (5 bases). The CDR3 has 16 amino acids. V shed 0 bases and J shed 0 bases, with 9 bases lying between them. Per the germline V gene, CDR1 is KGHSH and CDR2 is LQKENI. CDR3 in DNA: TGTGCCAGCTCACCACCGCGGGGACCCTCTGGAAACACCATATATTTT. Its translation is CASSPPRGPSGNTIYF.

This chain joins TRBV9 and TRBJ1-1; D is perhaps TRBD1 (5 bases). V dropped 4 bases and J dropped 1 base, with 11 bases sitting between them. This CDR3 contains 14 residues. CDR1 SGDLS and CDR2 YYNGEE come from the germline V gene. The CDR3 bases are TGTGCCAGCAGCTTCGGGACTGGGAACACTGAAGCTTTCTTT. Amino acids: CASSFGTGNTEAFF.

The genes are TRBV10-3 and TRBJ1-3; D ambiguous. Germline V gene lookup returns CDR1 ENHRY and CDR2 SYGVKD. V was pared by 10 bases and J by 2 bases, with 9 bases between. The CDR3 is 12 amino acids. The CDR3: CATIGPGNTIYF. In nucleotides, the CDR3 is TGTGCCACGATCGGTCCTGGAAACACCATATATTTT.

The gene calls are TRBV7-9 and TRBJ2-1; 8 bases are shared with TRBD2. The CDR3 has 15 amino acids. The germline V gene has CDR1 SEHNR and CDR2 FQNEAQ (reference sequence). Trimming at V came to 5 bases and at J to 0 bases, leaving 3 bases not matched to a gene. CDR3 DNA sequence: TGTGCCAGCAGCCAGCGGGGGAGCTCCTACAATGAGCAGTTCTTC. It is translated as CASSQRGSSYNEQFF.

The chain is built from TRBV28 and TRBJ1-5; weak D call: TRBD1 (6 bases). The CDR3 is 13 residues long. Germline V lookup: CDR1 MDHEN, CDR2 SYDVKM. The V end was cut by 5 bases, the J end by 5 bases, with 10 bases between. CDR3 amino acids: CASSGTSYQPQHF. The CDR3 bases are TGTGCCAGCAGTGGGACAAGTTATCAGCCCCAGCATTTT.

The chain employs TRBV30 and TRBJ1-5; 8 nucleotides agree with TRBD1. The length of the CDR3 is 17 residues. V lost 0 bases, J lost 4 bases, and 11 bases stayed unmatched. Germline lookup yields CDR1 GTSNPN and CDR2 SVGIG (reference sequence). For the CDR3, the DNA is TGTGCCTGGAGTGTAAGCAGGGGGCGTATGGCGAATCAGCCCCAGCATTTT. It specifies CAWSVSRGRMANQPQHF. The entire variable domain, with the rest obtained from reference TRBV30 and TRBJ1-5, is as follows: SQTIHQWPATLVQPVGSPLSLECTVEGTSNPNLYWYRQAAGRGLQLLFYSVGIGQISSEVPQNLSASRPQDRQFILSSKKLLLSDSGFYLCAWSVSRGRMANQPQHFGDGTRLSIL.

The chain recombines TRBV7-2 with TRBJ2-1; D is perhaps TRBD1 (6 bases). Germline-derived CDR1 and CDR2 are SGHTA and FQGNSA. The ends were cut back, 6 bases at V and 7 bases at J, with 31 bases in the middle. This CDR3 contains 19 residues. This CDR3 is CASSSDILPGTYGFNEQFF. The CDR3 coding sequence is TGTGCCAGCAGTTCTGATATTCTTCCCGGGACATATGGGTTTAATGAGCAGTTCTTC.

CDR3 region: CASSLSLYEQYF. CDR3 coding DNA: TGTGCCAGCAGTTTGTCTCTCTACGAGCAGTACTTC. The rearrangement joins TRBV28 to TRBJ2-7; D remains unclear. The germline V gene encodes CDR1 MDHEN and CDR2 SYDVKM. The V and J ends lost 3 bases and 3 bases respectively, with 6 bases between them. The CDR3 sequence is 12 residues long.

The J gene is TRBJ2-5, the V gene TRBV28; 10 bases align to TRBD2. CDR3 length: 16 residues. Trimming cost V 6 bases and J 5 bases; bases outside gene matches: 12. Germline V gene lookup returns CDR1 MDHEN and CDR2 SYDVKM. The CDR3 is CASSFPSGGARETQYF. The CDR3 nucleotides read TGTGCCAGCAGCTTTCCGAGCGGGGGGGCACGGGAGACCCAGTACTTC.

CDR3 bases: TGTGCCAGCGCTACAGGGGGTTCCTACGAGCAGTACTTC. Translation: CASATGGSYEQYF. The genes are TRBV2 and TRBJ2-7; 8 nucleotides match TRBD1. The ends lost 8 bases at V and 1 base at J; junction bases unmatched: 4. This CDR3 contains 13 residues. Per the germline V gene, CDR1 is SNHLY and CDR2 is FYNNEI.

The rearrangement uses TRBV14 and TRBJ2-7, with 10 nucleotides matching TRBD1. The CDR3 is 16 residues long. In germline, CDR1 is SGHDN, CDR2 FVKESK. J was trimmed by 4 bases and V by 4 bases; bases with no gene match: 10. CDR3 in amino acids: CASSRLGTGAGYEQYF. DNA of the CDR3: TGTGCCAGCAGCCGCCTCGGGACAGGGGCGGGGTACGAGCAGTACTTC.

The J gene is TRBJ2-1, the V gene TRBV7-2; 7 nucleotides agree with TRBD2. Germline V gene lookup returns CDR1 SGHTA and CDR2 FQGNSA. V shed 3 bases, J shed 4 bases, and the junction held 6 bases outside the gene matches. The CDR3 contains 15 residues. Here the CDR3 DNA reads TGTGCCAGCAGCTTGGAGGGACTACCGTACAATGAGCAGTTCTTC. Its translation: CASSLEGLPYNEQFF.

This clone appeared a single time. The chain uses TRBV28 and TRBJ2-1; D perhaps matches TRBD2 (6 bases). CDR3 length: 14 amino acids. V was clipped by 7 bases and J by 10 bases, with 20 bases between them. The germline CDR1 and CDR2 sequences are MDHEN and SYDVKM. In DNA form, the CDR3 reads TGTGCCAGCACGCCTGGTGGCGGGGTTCGAGAGCAGTTCTTC. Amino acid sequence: CASTPGGGVREQFF.

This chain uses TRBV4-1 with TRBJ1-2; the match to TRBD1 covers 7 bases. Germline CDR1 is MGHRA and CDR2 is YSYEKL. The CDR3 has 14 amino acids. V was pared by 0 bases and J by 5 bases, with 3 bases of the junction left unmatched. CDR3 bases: TGCGCCAGCAGCCAAGATCCCAGGGGGTATGGCTACACCTTC. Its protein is CASSQDPRGYGYTF.

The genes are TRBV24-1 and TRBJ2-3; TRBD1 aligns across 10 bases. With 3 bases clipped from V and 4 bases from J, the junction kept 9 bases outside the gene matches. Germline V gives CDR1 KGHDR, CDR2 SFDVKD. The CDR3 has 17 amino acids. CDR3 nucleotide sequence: TGTGCCACCAGTGATGGGGGACAGGGGATAGCGGCAGATACGCAGTATTTT. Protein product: CATSDGGQGIAADTQYF.

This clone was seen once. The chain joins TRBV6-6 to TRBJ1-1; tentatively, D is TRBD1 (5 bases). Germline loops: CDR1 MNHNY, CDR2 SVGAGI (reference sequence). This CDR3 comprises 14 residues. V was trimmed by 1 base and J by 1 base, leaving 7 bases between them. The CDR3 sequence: CASSYFGQNTEAFF. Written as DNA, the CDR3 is TGTGCCAGCAGTTACTTCGGACAGAACACTGAAGCTTTCTTT.

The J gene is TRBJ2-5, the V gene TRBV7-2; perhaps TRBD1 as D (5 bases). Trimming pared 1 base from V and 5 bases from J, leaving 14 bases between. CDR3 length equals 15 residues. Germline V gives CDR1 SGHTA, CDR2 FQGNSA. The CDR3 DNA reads TGTGCCAGCAGCTTAGATGGACACGGGCGGGAGACCCAGTACTTC. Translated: CASSLDGHGRETQYF. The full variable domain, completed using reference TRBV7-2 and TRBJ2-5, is GAGVSQSPSNKVTEKGKDVELRCDPISGHTALYWYRQSLGQGLEFLIYFQGNSAPDKSGLPSDRFSAERTGGSVSTLTIQRTQQEDSAVYLCASSLDGHGRETQYFGPGTRLLVL.

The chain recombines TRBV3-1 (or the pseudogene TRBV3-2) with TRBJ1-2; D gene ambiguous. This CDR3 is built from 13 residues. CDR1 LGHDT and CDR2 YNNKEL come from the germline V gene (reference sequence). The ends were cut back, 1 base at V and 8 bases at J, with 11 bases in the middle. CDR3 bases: TGTGCCAGCAGCCAAGTTGGATTGGGCGGCTACACCTTC. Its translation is CASSQVGLGGYTF.

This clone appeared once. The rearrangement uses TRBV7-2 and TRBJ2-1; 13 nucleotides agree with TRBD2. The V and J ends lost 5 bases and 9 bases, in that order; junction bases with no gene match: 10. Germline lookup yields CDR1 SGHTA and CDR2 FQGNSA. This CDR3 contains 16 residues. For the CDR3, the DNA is TGTGCCAGCAGCGTGGCCACTAGCGGGGGGGCGTTTGAGCAGTTCTTC. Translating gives CASSVATSGGAFEQFF.

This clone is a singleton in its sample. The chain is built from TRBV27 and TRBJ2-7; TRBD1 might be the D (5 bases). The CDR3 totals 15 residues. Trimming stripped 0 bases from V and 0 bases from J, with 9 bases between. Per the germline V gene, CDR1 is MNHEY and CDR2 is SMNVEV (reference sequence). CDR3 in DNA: TGTGCCAGCAGTTTATCGAACCAGGGCTCCTACGAGCAGTACTTC. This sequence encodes CASSLSNQGSYEQYF.

The CDR3 DNA reads as TGTGCCAGCAGCTCTAGCGGGGGGGAGTCTTGGAATGAGCAGTTCTTC. Protein sequence: CASSSSGGESWNEQFF. The rearrangement links TRBV7-3 to TRBJ2-1, with 12 bases that match TRBD2. The ends lost 4 bases at V and 7 bases at J; junction bases unmatched: 8. This CDR3 is 16 amino acids long. Germline V gene sequence: CDR1 SGHTA, CDR2 FQGTGA.

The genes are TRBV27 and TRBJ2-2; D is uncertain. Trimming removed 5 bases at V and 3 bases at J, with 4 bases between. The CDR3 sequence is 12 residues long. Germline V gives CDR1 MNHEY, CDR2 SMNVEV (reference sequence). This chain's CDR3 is CASSQYTGELFF. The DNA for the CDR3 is TGTGCCAGCAGTCAGTACACCGGGGAGCTGTTTTTT.

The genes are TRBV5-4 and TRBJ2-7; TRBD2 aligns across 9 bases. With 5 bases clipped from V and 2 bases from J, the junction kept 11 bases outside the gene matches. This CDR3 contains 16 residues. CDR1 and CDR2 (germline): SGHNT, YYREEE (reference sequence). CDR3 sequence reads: CASREYSGGGPYEQYF. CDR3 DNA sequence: TGTGCCAGCAGGGAGTATAGCGGGGGAGGCCCCTACGAGCAGTACTTC.

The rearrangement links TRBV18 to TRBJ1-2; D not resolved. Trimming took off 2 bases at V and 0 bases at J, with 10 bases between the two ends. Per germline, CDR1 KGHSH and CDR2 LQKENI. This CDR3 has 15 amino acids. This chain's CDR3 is CASSPLTEANYGYTF. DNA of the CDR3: TGTGCCAGCTCACCATTGACGGAGGCTAACTATGGCTACACCTTC.

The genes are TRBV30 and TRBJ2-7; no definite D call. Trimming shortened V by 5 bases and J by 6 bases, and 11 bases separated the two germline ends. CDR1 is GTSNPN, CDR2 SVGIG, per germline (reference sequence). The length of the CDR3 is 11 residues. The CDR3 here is CAWATPFEQYF. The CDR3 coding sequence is TGTGCCTGGGCGACACCCTTCGAGCAGTACTTC.